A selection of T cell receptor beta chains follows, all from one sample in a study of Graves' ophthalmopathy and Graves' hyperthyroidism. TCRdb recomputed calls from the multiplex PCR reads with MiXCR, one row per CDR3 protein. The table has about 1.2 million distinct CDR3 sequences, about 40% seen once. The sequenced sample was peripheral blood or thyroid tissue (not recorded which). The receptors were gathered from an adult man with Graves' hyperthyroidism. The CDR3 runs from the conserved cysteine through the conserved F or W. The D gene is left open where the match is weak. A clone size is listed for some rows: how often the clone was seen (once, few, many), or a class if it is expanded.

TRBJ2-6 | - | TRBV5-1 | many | TGCGCCAGCCGAATCTTGCGGGGAGGACCTGGGGCCAACGTCCTGACTTTC | CASRILRGGPGANVLTF
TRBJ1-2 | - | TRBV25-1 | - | TGTGCCACCAACCAGGCTCCTATACAGGGAGCCTACACCTTC | CATNQAPIQGAYTF
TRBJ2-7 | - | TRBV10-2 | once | TGCGCCAGCAGTGAGGACACCAACTACGAGCAGTACTTC | CASSEDTNYEQYF
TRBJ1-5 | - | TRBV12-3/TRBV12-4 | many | TGTGCCAGCAGTTTCCTAGAGGGCAATCAGCCCCAGCATTTT | CASSFLEGNQPQHF
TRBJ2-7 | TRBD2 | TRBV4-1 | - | TGCGCCAGCAGCCAATCGGTGGAAGGGAGGGCCTACGAGCAGTACTTC | CASSQSVEGRAYEQYF
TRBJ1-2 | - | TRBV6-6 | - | TGTGCCAGCAGTTACTCGACTAATAACTATGGCTACACCTTC | CASSYSTNNYGYTF
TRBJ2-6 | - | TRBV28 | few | TGTGCCAGCAGGGCGTATGGTGGCTCTGGGGCCAACGTCCTGACTTTC | CASRAYGGSGANVLTF
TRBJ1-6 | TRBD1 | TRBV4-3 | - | TGCGCCAGCAGCCACTTCATCGTAGGACAGGGGGACTCACCCCTCCACTTT | CASSHFIVGQGDSPLHF
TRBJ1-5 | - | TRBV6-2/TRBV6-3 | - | TGTGCCAGCAGTTACTTTGGGGGTCAGCCCCAGCATTTT | CASSYFGGQPQHF
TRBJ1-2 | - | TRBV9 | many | TGTGCCAGCAGCGTACGGTCGGTCACTAACTATGGCTACACCTTC | CASSVRSVTNYGYTF
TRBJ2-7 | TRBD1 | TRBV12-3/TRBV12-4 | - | TGTGCCAGCAGCATCTCGGGACAGGGACACTCCTACGAGCAGTACTTC | CASSISGQGHSYEQYF
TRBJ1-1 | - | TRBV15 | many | TGTGCCACCAGCTTACGTAGGGGGACACCCACTGAAGCTTTCTTT | CATSLRRGTPTEAFF
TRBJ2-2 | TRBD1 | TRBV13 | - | TGTGCCAGCAGCTTAGCTGGAGTCGGGACAGGGGGCAACACCGGGGAGCTGTTTTTT | CASSLAGVGTGGNTGELFF
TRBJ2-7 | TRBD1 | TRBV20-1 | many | TGCAGTGCTAGAGAACCGGGACAGGGTTCCTACGAGCAGTACTTC | CSAREPGQGSYEQYF
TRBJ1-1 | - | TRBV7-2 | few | TGTGCCAGCAGCTTATCATCAGGGATTGCTGAAGCTTTCTTT | CASSLSSGIAEAFF
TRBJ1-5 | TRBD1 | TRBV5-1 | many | TGCGCCAGCAGCACGGGACAGGTCAATCAGCCCCAGCATTTT | CASSTGQVNQPQHF
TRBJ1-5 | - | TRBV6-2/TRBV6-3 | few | TGTGCCAGCACCAACAGAGGGGGGGGCAATCAGCCCCAGCATTTT | CASTNRGGGNQPQHF
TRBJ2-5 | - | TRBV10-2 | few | TGCGCCAGCAGTGAGTCATTGGCGTTCCAAGAGACCCAGTACTTC | CASSESLAFQETQYF
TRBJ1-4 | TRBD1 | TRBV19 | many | TGTGCCAGTAGTGCGACAGGGAGGCGGGATGAAAAACTGTTTTTT | CASSATGRRDEKLFF
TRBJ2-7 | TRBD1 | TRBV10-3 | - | TGTGCCATCAGTGTCGGGACAGGGATCTCCCACGAGCAGTACTTC | CAISVGTGISHEQYF
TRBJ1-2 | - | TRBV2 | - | TGTGCCAGTCCCCGGGACTATGGCTACACCTTC | CASPRDYGYTF
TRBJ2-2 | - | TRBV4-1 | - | TGCGCCAGCAGCCAAGGCCCTAGCGTGGGGGGCACCGGGGAGCTGTTTTTT | CASSQGPSVGGTGELFF
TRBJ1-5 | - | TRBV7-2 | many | TGTGCCAGCAGCTTAGGGGGAGGGGTCAATCAGCCCCAGCATTTT | CASSLGGGVNQPQHF
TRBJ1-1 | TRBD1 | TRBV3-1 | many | TGTGCCAGCAGTTGGGGACAGGGGGAAGCTTTCTTT | CASSWGQGEAFF
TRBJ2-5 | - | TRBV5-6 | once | TGTGCCAGCACCCGGGTCGGCAGTACAGGAGAAGAGACCCAGTACTTC | CASTRVGSTGEETQYF
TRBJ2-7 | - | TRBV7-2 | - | TGTGCCAGCAGCTTAGCAGAGCAGTACTTC | CASSLAEQYF
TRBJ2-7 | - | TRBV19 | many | TGTGCCAGTAGTATCGAATTGACGGTGGAGCAGTACTTC | CASSIELTVEQYF
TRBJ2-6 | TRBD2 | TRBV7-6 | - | TGTGCCAGCAGCTTAGCTGGAGCGGGGCGCTATTCTGGGGCCAACGTCCTGACTTTC | CASSLAGAGRYSGANVLTF
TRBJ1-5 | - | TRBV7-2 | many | TGTGCCAGCAGCTTGGGAACAGGAGCCCAGCCCCAGCATTTT | CASSLGTGAQPQHF
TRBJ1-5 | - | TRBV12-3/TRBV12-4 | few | TGTGCCAGCAGCGCCGGGGGTGTGGGGCTATATAGCAATCAGCCCCAGCATTTT | CASSAGGVGLYSNQPQHF
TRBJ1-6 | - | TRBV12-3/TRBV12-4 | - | TGTGCCAGCAGTCCCCCCACAGGTGTGGATAGTTCACCCCTCCACTTT | CASSPPTGVDSSPLHF
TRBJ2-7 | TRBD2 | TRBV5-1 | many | TGCGCCAGCAGCTTGGAGACAGTCGGACTAGCCTACTACGAGCAGTACTTC | CASSLETVGLAYYEQYF
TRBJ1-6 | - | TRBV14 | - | TGTGCCAGCAGCCCAGCATGGGGCAATTCACCCCTCCACTTT | CASSPAWGNSPLHF
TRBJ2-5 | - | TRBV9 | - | TGTGCCAGCAGTGGACCGGGTCAAGAGACCCAGTACTTC | CASSGPGQETQYF
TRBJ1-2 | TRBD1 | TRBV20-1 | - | TGCAGTGCCAAAGACAGGGAAGGCTATGGCTACACCTTC | CSAKDREGYGYTF
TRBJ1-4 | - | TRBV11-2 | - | TGTGCCAGCAGCCAAGACGTGGGGAGTGAAAAACTGTTTTTT | CASSQDVGSEKLFF
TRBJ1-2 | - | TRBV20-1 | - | TGCAGTAAGGGCGTGGGTGGCTACACCTTC | CSKGVGGYTF
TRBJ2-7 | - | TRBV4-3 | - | TGCGCCAGCAGCCAAGATACTGCGCCCTACGAGCAGTACTTC | CASSQDTAPYEQYF
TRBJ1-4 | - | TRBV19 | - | TGTGCCAGTAGTGCGACTCAAAAACTGTTTTTT | CASSATQKLFF
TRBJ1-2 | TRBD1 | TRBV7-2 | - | TGTGCCAGCACCTTTGGACAGGGCGGCTACACCTTC | CASTFGQGGYTF
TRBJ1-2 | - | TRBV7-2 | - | TGTGCCAGCAGCCCGCGGACAGTCTTGGATGGCTACACCTTC | CASSPRTVLDGYTF
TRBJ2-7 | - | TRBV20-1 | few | TGCAGTGCTAGAGGAGGCACTAGCACCATCTACGAGCAGTACTTC | CSARGGTSTIYEQYF
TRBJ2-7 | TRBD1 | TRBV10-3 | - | TGTGCCATTCGGGGACAGGTCGGAAACACCTACGAGCAGTACTTC | CAIRGQVGNTYEQYF
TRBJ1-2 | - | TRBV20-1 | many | TGCAGTGCAACCAGAGCTAACTATGGCTACACCTTC | CSATRANYGYTF
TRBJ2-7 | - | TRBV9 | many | TGTGCCAGCAGCGTAGGGGTGGAATCCTACGAGCAGTACTTC | CASSVGVESYEQYF
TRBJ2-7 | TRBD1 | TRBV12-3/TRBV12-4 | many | TGTGCCAGCGCTCCGGGACAGAGCTACGAGCAGTACTTC | CASAPGQSYEQYF